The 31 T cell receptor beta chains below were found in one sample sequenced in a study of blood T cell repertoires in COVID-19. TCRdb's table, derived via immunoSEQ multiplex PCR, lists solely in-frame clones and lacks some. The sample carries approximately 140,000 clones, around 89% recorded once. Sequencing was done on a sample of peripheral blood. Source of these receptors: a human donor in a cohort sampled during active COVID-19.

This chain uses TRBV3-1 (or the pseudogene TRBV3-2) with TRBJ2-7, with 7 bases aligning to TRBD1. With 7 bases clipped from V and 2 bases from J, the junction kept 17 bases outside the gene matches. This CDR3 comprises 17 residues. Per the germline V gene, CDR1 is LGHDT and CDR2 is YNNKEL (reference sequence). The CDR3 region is CASTSGSHRGPTYEQYF. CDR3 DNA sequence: TGTGCCAGCACCTCAGGGAGCCACAGGGGCCCCACCTACGAGCAGTACTTC.

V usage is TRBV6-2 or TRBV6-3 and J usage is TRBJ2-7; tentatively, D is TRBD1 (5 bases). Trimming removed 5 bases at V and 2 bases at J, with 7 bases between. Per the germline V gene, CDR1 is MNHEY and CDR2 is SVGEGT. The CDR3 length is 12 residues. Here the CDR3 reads CASSRQTYEQYF. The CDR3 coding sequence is TGTGCCAGCAGTAGACAGACCTACGAGCAGTACTTC.

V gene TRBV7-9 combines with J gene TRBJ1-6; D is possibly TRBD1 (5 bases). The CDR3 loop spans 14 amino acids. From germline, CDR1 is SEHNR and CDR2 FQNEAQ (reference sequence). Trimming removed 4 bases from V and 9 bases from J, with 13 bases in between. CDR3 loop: CASSSMGDSSPLHF. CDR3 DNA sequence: TGTGCCAGCAGCTCTATGGGGGACTCTTCACCCCTCCACTTT.

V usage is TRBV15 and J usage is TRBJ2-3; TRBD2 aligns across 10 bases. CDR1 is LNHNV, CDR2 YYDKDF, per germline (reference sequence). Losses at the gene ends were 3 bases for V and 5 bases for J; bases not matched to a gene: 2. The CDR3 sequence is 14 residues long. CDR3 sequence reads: CATSSSGGKDTQYF. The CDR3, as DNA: TGTGCCACCAGCAGTAGCGGGGGGAAAGATACGCAGTATTTT.

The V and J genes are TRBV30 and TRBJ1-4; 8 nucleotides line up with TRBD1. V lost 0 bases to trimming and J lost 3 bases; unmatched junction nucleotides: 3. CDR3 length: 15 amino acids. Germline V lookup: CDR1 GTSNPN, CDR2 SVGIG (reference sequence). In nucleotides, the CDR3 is TGTGCCTGGAGTGTATGGGACAGGCCTAATGAAAAACTGTTTTTT. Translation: CAWSVWDRPNEKLFF. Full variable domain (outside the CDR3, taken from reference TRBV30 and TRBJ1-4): SQTIHQWPATLVQPVGSPLSLECTVEGTSNPNLYWYRQAAGRGLQLLFYSVGIGQISSEVPQNLSASRPQDRQFILSSKKLLLSDSGFYLCAWSVWDRPNEKLFFGSGTQLSVL.

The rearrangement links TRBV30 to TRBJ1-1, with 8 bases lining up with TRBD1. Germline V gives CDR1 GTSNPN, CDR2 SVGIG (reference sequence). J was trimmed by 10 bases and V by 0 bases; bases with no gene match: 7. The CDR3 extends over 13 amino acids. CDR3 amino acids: CAWSVGQGLLAFF. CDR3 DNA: TGTGCCTGGAGTGTTGGACAGGGCCTTCTAGCTTTCTTT.

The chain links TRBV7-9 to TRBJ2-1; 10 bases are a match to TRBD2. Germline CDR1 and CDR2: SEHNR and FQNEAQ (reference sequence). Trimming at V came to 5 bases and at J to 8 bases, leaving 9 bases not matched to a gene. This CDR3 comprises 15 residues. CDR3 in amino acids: CASSPLSGGHDEQFF. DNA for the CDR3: TGTGCCAGCAGCCCCCTTAGCGGGGGGCACGATGAGCAGTTCTTC.

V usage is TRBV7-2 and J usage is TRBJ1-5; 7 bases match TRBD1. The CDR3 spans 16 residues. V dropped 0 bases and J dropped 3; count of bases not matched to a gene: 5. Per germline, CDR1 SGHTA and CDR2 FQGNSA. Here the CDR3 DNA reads TGTGCCAGCAGCTTAGCGACGGGACAGTTCAATCAGCCCCAGCATTTT. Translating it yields CASSLATGQFNQPQHF.

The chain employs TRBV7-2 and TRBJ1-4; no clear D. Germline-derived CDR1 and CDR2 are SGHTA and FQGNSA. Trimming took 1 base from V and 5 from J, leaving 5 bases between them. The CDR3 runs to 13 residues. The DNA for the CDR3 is TGTGCCAGCAGCTTAGTCCTGAATGAAAAACTGTTTTTT. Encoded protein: CASSLVLNEKLFF.

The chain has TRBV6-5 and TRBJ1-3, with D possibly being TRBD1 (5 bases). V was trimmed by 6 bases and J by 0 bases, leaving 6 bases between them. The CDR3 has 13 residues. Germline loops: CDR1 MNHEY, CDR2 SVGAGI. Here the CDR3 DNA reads TGTGCCAGCAGCGGACACTCTGGAAACACCATATATTTT. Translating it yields CASSGHSGNTIYF.

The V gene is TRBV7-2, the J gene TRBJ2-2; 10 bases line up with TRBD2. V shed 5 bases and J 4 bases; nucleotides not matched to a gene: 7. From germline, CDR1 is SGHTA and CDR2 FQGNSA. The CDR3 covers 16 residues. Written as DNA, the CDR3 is TGTGCCAGCAGCCTCTTAGCGGGGGGACGCACCGGGGAGCTGTTTTTT. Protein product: CASSLLAGGRTGELFF.

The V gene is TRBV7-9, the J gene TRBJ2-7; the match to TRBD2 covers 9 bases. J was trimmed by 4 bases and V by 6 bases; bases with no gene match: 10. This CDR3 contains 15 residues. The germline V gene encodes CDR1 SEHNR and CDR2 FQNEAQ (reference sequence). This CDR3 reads CASSPAGGSGYEQYF. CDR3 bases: TGTGCCAGCAGTCCCGCGGGGGGGTCGGGGTACGAGCAGTACTTC.

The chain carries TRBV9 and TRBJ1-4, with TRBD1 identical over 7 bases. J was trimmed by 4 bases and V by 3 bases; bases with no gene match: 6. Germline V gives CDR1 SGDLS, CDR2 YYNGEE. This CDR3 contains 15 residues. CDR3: CASSGGQDLNEKLFF. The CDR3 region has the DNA TGTGCCAGCAGCGGAGGACAGGACCTTAATGAAAAACTGTTTTTT.

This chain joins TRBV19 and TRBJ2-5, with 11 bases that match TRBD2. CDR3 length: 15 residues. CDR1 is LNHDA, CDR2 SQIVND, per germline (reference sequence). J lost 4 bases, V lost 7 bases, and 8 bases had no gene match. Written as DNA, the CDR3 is TGTGCCAGTACGAAGACTAGCGGGGCAGTAGAGACCCAGTACTTC. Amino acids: CASTKTSGAVETQYF. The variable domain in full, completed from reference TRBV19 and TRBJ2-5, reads DGGITQSPKYLFRKEGQNVTLSCEQNLNHDAMYWYRQDPGQGLRLIYYSQIVNDFQKGDIAEGYSVSREKKESFPLTVTSAQKNPTAFYLCASTKTSGAVETQYFGPGTRLLVL.

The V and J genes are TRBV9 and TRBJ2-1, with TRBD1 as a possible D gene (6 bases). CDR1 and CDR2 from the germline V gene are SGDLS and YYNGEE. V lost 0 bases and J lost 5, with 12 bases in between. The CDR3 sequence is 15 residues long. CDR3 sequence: CASSVGGTLNNEQFF. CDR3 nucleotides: TGTGCCAGCAGCGTAGGTGGGACATTGAACAATGAGCAGTTCTTC.

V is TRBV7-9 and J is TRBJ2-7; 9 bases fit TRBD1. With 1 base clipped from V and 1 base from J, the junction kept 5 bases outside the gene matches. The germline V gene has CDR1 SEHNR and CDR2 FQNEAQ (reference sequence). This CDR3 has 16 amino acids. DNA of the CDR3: TGTGCCAGCAGCTTAGTGGGACAGGGTGTGTCCTACGAGCAGTACTTC. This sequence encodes CASSLVGQGVSYEQYF.

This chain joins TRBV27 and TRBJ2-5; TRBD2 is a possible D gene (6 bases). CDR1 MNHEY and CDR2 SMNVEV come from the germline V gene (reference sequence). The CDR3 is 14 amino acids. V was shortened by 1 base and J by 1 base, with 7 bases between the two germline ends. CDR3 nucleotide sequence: TGTGCCAGCAGTTTATTGGGGGGCCAAGAGACCCAGTACTTC. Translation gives CASSLLGGQETQYF.

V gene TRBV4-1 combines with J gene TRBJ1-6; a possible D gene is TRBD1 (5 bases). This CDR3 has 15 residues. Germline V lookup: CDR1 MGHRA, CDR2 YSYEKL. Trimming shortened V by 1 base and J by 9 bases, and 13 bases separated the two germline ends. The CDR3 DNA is TGCGCCAGCAGCCAAGTGGTAGGGGAAGGTTCACCCCTCCACTTT. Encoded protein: CASSQVVGEGSPLHF.

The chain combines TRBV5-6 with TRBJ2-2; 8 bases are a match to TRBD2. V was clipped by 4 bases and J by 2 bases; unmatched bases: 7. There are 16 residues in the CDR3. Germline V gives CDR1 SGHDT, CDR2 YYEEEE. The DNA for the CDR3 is TGTGCCAGCAGCCCACGGGCGGGGGGAAACACCGGGGAGCTGTTTTTT. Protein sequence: CASSPRAGGNTGELFF.

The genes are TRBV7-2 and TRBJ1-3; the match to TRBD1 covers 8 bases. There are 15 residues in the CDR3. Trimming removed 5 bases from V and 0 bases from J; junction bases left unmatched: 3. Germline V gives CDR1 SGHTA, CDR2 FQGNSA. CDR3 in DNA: TGTGCCAGCAGCCCAGGGACAGGCTCTGGAAACACCATATATTTT. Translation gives CASSPGTGSGNTIYF. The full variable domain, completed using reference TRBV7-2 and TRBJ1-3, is GAGVSQSPSNKVTEKGKDVELRCDPISGHTALYWYRQSLGQGLEFLIYFQGNSAPDKSGLPSDRFSAERTGGSVSTLTIQRTQQEDSAVYLCASSPGTGSGNTIYFGEGSWLTVV.

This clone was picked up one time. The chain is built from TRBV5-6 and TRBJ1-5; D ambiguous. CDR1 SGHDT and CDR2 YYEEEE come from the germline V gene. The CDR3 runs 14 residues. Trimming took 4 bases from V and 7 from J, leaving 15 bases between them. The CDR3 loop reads CASSPGGHRQPQHF. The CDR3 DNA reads TGTGCCAGCAGCCCTGGAGGCCATCGGCAGCCCCAGCATTTT.

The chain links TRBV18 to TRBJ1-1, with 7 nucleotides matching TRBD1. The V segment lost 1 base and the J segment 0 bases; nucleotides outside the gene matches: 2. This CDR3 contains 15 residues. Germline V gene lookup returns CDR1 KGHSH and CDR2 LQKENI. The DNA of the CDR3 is TGTGCCAGCTCACCACAGGGGGCAATGAACACTGAAGCTTTCTTT. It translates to CASSPQGAMNTEAFF.

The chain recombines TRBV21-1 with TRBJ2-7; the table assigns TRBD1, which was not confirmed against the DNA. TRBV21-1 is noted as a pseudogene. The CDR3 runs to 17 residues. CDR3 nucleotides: TGTGCCAGCAGCAAAGACTCCCGGGACAGGGGGGGAGACGAGCAGTACTTC. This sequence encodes CASSKDSRDRGGDEQYF.

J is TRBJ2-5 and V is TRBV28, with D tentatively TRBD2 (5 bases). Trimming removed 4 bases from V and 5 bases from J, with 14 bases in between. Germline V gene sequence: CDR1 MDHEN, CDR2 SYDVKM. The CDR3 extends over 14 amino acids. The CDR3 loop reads CASSSGGIGETQYF. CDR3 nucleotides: TGTGCCAGCAGTTCTGGAGGTATAGGGGAGACCCAGTACTTC.

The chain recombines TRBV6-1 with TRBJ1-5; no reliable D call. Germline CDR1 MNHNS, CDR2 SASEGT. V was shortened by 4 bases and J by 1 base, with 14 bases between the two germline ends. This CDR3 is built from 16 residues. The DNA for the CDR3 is TGTGCCAGCAGTGGCCTAATCGTGCGGAGCAATCAGCCCCAGCATTTT. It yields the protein CASSGLIVRSNQPQHF.

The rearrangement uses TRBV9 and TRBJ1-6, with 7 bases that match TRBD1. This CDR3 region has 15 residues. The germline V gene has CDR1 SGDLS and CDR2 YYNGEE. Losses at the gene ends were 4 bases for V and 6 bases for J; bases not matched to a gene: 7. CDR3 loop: CASSPTGRVNSPLHF. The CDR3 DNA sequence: TGTGCCAGCAGCCCGACAGGGCGTGTTAATTCACCCCTCCACTTT. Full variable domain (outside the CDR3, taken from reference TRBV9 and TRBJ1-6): DSGVTQTPKHLITATGQRVTLRCSPRSGDLSVYWYQQSLDQGLQFLIQYYNGEERAKGNILERFSAQQFPDLHSELNLSSLELGDSALYFCASSPTGRVNSPLHFGNGTRLTVT.

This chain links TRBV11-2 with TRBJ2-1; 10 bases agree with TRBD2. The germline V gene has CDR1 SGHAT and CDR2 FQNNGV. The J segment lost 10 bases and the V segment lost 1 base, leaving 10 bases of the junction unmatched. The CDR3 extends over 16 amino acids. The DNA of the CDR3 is TGTGCCAGCAGCTTAGCAGCGGGGGGGCCTATAGACGAGCAGTTCTTC. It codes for CASSLAAGGPIDEQFF.

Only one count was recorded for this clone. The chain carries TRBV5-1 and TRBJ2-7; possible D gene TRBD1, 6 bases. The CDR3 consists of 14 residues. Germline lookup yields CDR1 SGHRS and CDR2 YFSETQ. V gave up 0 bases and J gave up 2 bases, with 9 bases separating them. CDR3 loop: CASSLGSGAYEQYF. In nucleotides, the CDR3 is TGCGCCAGCAGCTTGGGCTCAGGGGCCTACGAGCAGTACTTC.

The CDR3 DNA is TGCGCCAGCAGCCTTTCCGGTTCGAAAGAGACCCAGTACTTC. Translated: CASSLSGSKETQYF. The gene calls are TRBV4-1 and TRBJ2-5; D not certain. The V gene lost 4 bases and the J gene lost 3 bases, with 12 bases spanning the gap. The CDR3 sequence is 14 residues long. Germline lookup yields CDR1 MGHRA and CDR2 YSYEKL.

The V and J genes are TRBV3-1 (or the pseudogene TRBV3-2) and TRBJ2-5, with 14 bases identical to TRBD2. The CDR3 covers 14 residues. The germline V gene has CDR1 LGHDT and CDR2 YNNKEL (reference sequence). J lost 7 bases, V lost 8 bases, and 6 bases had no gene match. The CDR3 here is CASRTSGGRGTQYF. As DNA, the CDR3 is TGTGCCAGCCGGACTAGCGGGGGGCGGGGGACCCAGTACTTC.

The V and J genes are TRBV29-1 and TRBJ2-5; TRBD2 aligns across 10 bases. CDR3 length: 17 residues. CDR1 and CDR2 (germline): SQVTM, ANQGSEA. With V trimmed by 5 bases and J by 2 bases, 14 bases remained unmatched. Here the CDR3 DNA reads TGCAGCGTTTCCCCCGCAGCGGGGGGGCCGGGTCAAGAGACCCAGTACTTC. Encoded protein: CSVSPAAGGPGQETQYF.